These T cell receptor beta chains were read from a single sample in a study of cytomegalovirus exposure and HLA in healthy donors. Method: immunoSEQ multiplex PCR; TCRdb's copy keeps in-frame clones and lacks some. The sample has about 150,000 clones; just under 80% are singletons. The source material was PBMCs. The receptors originated from a woman in her 50s in good health and CMV-seropositive. CDR3s include the opening cysteine and the closing phenylalanine or tryptophan. A D gene is named only where the DNA matches it firmly. The listing skips clone size in some rows; elsewhere it reads once, few, many or a size class.

CDR3: CASSLYGGEEGAFF
DNA: TGCGCCAGCAGCTTGTATGGCGGAGAGGAGGGAGCTTTCTTT
V: TRBV5-1
J: TRBJ1-1
size: .
D: .

CDR3: CSGKGGYNEQFF
DNA: TGCAGCGGGAAGGGGGGGTACAATGAGCAGTTCTTC
V: TRBV29-1
J: TRBJ2-1
size: .
D: .

CDR3: CASSLGTSGGDTQYF
DNA: TGTGCCAGCAGCCTCGGGACTAGCGGGGGAGATACGCAGTATTTT
V: TRBV4-2
J: TRBJ2-3
size: .
D: TRBD2

CDR3: CASSLAPGTGNYGYTF
DNA: TGTGCCAGCAGCTTAGCTCCCGGGACAGGGAACTATGGCTACACCTTC
V: TRBV7-6
J: TRBJ1-2
size: .
D: TRBD1

CDR3: CASSRVEGSSLHF
DNA: TGTGCCAGCAGCCGAGTTGAAGGTAGCTCCCTCCACTTT
V: TRBV25-1
J: TRBJ1-6
size: .
D: .

CDR3: CASSRGQNEKLFF
DNA: TGTGCCAGCAGCCGTGGACAGAATGAAAAACTGTTTTTT
V: TRBV7-9
J: TRBJ1-4
size: .
D: .

CDR3: CASSSTQGSLNQPQHF
DNA: TGTGCCAGCAGTTCTACCCAGGGATCCCTAAATCAGCCCCAGCATTTT
V: TRBV7-9
J: TRBJ1-5
size: .
D: .

CDR3: CASSGWRTEAFF
DNA: TGTGCCAGCAGTGGATGGAGGACTGAAGCTTTCTTT
V: TRBV6-1
J: TRBJ1-1
size: once
D: .

CDR3: CATSRRGGELFF
DNA: TGTGCCACCAGCAGAAGGGGGGGGGAGCTGTTTTTT
V: TRBV15
J: TRBJ2-2
size: .
D: .

CDR3: CASRDTENYGYTF
DNA: TGTGCCAGCAGGGACACGGAAAACTATGGCTACACCTTC
V: TRBV27
J: TRBJ1-2
size: .
D: .

CDR3: CASSYGRADTQYF
DNA: TGTGCCAGCAGTTACGGGAGGGCAGATACGCAGTATTTT
V: TRBV6-5
J: TRBJ2-3
size: .
D: TRBD2

CDR3: CASSHYKTAPNYGYTF
DNA: TGCGCCAGCAGCCATTACAAGACAGCGCCTAACTATGGCTACACCTTC
V: TRBV4-3
J: TRBJ1-2
size: .
D: .

CDR3: CASSPTSGTYNEQFF
DNA: TGTGCCAGCAGCCCTACTAGCGGGACCTACAATGAGCAGTTCTTC
V: TRBV7-2
J: TRBJ2-1
size: .
D: TRBD2

CDR3: CASSLKGQPLNTEAFF
DNA: TGCGCCAGCAGCTTGAAGGGACAACCTTTGAACACTGAAGCTTTCTTT
V: TRBV5-1
J: TRBJ1-1
size: .
D: .

CDR3: CASSVMENQPQHF
DNA: TGTGCCAGCAGCGTTATGGAGAATCAGCCCCAGCATTTT
V: TRBV9
J: TRBJ1-5
size: .
D: .

CDR3: CASSPRGGPVNTEAFF
DNA: TGTGCCAGCTCCCCCCGGGGAGGGCCGGTGAACACTGAAGCTTTCTTT
V: TRBV18
J: TRBJ1-1
size: .
D: .

CDR3: CSSSRPGLGAHVEQFF
DNA: TGTTCCAGCAGCCGACCCGGACTAGGTGCGCATGTCGAGCAGTTCTTC
V: TRBV7-9
J: TRBJ2-1
size: .
D: TRBD2

CDR3: CASSVDFRASGGAHNEQFF
DNA: TGTGCCAGCAGCGTAGATTTCAGGGCTAGCGGGGGCGCCCACAATGAGCAGTTCTTC
V: TRBV9
J: TRBJ2-1
size: .
D: TRBD2

CDR3: CASSLELAGLDIQYF
DNA: TGTGCCAGCAGCTTAGAATTGGCAGGGTTGGACATTCAGTACTTC
V: TRBV7-9
J: TRBJ2-4
size: .
D: .

CDR3: CASSLDRRYGYTF
DNA: TGTGCCAGCAGCCTCGACAGGCGCTATGGCTACACCTTC
V: TRBV9
J: TRBJ1-2
size: .
D: .

CDR3: CASSPTGTGGRNQPQHF
DNA: TGTGCCAGCTCACCGACGGGGACAGGGGGGCGCAATCAGCCCCAGCATTTT
V: TRBV18
J: TRBJ1-5
size: .
D: TRBD1

CDR3: CSVEGGQGLRGEQFF
DNA: TGCAGCGTTGAAGGGGGACAGGGACTCCGTGGTGAGCAGTTCTTC
V: TRBV29-1
J: TRBJ2-1
size: .
D: TRBD1

CDR3: CASSFSSGRRRYEQYF
DNA: TGTGCCAGCAGTTTCTCTAGCGGGAGGAGACGGTACGAGCAGTACTTC
V: TRBV28
J: TRBJ2-7
size: .
D: TRBD2